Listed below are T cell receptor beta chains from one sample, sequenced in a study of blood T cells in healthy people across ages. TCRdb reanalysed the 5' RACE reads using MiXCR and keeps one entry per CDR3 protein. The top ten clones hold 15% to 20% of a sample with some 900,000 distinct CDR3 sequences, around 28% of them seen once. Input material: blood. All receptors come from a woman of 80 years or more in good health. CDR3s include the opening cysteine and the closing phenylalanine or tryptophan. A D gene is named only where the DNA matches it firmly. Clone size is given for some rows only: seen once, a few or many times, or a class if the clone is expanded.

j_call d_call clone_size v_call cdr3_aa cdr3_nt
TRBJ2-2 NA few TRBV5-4 CATTHGGADVLTGELFF TGTGCCACCACCCACGGCGGGGCAGACGTCCTCACCGGGGAGCTGTTTTTT
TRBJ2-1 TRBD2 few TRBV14 CASSPYPGLVSNEQFF TGTGCCAGCAGCCCTTATCCGGGACTAGTCAGCAATGAGCAGTTCTTC
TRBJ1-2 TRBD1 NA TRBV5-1 CASSFGLTGEGYTF TGCGCCAGCAGCTTCGGTTTAACAGGGGAGGGCTACACCTTC
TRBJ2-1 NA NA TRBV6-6 CASSYAQGYSYNEQFF TGTGCCAGCAGTTACGCTCAGGGTTACTCCTACAATGAGCAGTTCTTC
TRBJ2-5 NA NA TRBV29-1 CSVEDPVAETQYF TGCAGCGTTGAAGATCCAGTTGCGGAGACCCAGTACTTC
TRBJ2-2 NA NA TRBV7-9 CASSSGAKGGELFF TGTGCCAGCAGCTCGGGGGCTAAAGGCGGGGAGCTGTTTTTT
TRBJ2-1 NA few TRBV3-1 CASSRGTPEQFF TGTGCCAGCAGCCGAGGGACTCCCGAGCAGTTCTTC
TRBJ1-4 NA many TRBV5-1 CASSSTGATNEKLFF TGTGCCAGCAGCTCGACGGGCGCAACTAATGAAAAACTGTTTTTT
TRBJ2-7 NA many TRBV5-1 CASSSEGRDEQYF TGCGCCAGCAGCTCGGAGGGACGGGACGAGCAGTACTTC
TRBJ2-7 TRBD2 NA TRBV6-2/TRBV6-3 CASSYSRTSGATYEQYF TGTGCCAGCAGTTACTCGAGGACTAGCGGGGCGACCTACGAGCAGTACTTC
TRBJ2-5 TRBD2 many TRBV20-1 CSARASSGGAGETQYF TGCAGTGCTAGAGCGAGTAGCGGGGGGGCCGGGGAGACCCAGTACTTC
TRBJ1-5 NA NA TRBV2 CASSSPGPVNQPQHF TGTGCCAGCAGTAGTCCGGGACCGGTCAATCAGCCCCAGCATTTT
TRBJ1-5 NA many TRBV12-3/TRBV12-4 CASSPSLDQPQHF TGTGCCAGCAGTCCCTCGTTGGACCAGCCCCAGCATTTT
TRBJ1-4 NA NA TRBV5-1 CASSPYMREDNEKLFF TGCGCCAGCAGCCCCTACATGCGTGAAGATAATGAAAAACTGTTTTTT
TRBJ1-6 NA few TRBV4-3 CASSQVGGYSPLHF TGCGCCAGCAGCCAAGTTGGCGGTTATTCACCCCTCCACTTT
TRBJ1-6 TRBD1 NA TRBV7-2 CASSSTGTDNSPLHF TGTGCCAGCAGCTCAACCGGGACAGATAATTCACCCCTCCACTTT
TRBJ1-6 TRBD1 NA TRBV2 CASSVQGPGGSPPHF TGTGCCAGCAGTGTACAGGGGCCAGGGGGATCACCCCCCCACTTT
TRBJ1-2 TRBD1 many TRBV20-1 CSAYGQGAAYGYTF TGCAGTGCTTATGGACAGGGGGCGGCCTATGGCTACACCTTC
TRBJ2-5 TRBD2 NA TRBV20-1 CSAGGPGLEAETQYF TGCAGTGCTGGGGGACCGGGACTAGAGGCGGAGACCCAGTACTTC
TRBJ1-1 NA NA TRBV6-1 CASTQVGTEAFF TGTGCCAGCACCCAAGTGGGCACTGAAGCTTTCTTT
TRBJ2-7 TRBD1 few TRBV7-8 CASSLSTGVYEQYF TGTGCCAGCAGCTTATCCACAGGGGTCTACGAGCAGTACTTC
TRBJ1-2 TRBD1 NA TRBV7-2 CASSPGQTFYGYTF TGTGCCAGCAGCCCGGGACAGACCTTCTATGGCTACACCTTC
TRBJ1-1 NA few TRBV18 CASSPPNNRTEAFF TGTGCCAGCTCACCACCGAATAATCGCACTGAAGCTTTCTTT
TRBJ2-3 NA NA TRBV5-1 CASSLDPGADTQYF TGCGCCAGCAGCCTAGACCCCGGCGCAGATACGCAGTATTTT
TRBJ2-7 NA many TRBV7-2 CASSLSGLTYEQYF TGTGCCAGCAGCTTATCCGGACTAACCTACGAGCAGTACTTC
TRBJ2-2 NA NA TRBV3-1 CASSQRDKTGELFF TGTGCCAGCAGCCAAAGGGACAAGACCGGGGAGCTGTTTTTT
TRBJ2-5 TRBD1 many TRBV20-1 CSARDAGGYQETQYF TGCAGTGCTAGAGATGCAGGGGGTTACCAAGAGACCCAGTACTTC
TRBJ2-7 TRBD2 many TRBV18 CASSRPSGSSYEQYF TGTGCCAGCTCCCGTCCTAGCGGGAGCTCCTACGAGCAGTACTTC
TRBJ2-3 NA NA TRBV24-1 CATMGGVSTDTQYF TGTGCCACCATGGGCGGCGTCAGCACAGATACGCAGTATTTT
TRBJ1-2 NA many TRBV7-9 CAIPHTEQGLLGYTF TGTGCCATCCCTCATACAGAGCAGGGACTCTTAGGCTACACCTTC
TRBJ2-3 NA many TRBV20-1 CSARDATRRTDTQYF TGCAGTGCTAGAGATGCGACTCGGCGCACAGATACGCAGTATTTT
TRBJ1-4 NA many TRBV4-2 CASSQVQTLATNEKLFF TGTGCCAGCAGCCAAGTACAGACCCTAGCAACTAATGAAAAACTGTTTTTT
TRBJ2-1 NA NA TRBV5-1 CASSLEDSQCGEQFF TGCGCCAGCAGCCTGGAGGACTCGCAATGCGGTGAGCAGTTCTTC
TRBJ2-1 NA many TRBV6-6 CASSYENGAYNEQFF TGTGCCAGCAGTTATGAGAACGGGGCCTACAATGAGCAGTTCTTC
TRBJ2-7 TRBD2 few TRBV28 CASSLLFLWREMSSYEQYF TGTGCCAGCAGTTTATTATTTCTTTGGCGGGAGATGAGCTCCTACGAGCAGTACTTC
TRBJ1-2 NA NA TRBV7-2 CASSSQTSGGEEGYTF TGTGCCAGCAGCTCACAGACTAGCGGGGGGGAAGAGGGCTACACCTTC